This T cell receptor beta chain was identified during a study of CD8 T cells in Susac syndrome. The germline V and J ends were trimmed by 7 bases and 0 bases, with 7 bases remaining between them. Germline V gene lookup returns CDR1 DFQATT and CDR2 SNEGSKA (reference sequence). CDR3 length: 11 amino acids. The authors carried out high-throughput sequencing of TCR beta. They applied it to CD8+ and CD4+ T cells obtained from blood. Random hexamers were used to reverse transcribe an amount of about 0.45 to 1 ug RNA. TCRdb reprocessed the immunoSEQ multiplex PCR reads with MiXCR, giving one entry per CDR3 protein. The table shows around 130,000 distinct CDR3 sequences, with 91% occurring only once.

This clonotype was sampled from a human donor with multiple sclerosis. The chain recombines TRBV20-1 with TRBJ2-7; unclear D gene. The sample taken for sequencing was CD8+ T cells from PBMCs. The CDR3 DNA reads TGCAGTGGGCATGGCTCCTACGAGCAGTACTTC. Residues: CSGHGSYEQYF.